This is a list of T cell receptor beta chains from one sample in a study of T-cell reconstitution after alpha-beta-depleted transplantation in children. TCRdb ran MiXCR on the PCR reads and lists one entry per CDR3 protein. This table has hundreds of thousands of distinct CDR3 sequences, roughly 23% appearing once. The material sequenced was PBMCs, mostly from graft donor cells, taken 360 days after TCRalphabeta/CD19-depleted stem cell transplant. The source of these receptors is a boy under three years old who had a stem cell transplant for acute myeloid leukemia, so the T cells may come from the graft donor. CDR3s include the opening cysteine and the closing phenylalanine or tryptophan. D genes are given only for firm matches. Only part of the rows carry a size: once, few, many, or a class if the clone is expanded.

TGCAGTGCTTCTCAGGGGGCTAGCACAGATACGCAGTATTTT | CSASQGASTDTQYF | few | TRBV20-1 | TRBD1 | TRBJ2-3
TGTGCCAGCAGTTCCACCGGGACTCGAAGGGAAAAACTGTTTTTT | CASSSTGTRREKLFF | - | TRBV12-3/TRBV12-4 | - | TRBJ1-4
TGCAGTGCCCCGCCGGGACAGGGGGCCAAAAACATTCAGTACTTC | CSAPPGQGAKNIQYF | few | TRBV20-1 | TRBD1 | TRBJ2-4
TGCAGTGCTAGAGATCTTGGGGGGCCGGACTACAATGAGCAGTTCTTC | CSARDLGGPDYNEQFF | few | TRBV20-1 | - | TRBJ2-1
TGTGCCACCAGTGAAGCGGACAGGGGGCAGGCAGATACGCAGTATTTT | CATSEADRGQADTQYF | many | TRBV24-1 | TRBD1 | TRBJ2-3
TGCAGCGCCCTGAGGGACAGGAGTTACAATGAGCAGTTCTTC | CSALRDRSYNEQFF | many | TRBV29-1 | TRBD1 | TRBJ2-1
TGTGCCAGCAGTTTGGGGACAGGGACGACTAATGAAAAACTGTTTTTT | CASSLGTGTTNEKLFF | many | TRBV27 | TRBD1 | TRBJ1-4
TGCGCCATCTATCCCGGGACAGGGTACCACTATGGCTACACCTTC | CAIYPGTGYHYGYTF | - | TRBV5-1 | TRBD1 | TRBJ1-2
TGCAGTGCTAGTACAGGTGAACAAGAGACCCAGTACTTC | CSASTGEQETQYF | - | TRBV20-1 | - | TRBJ2-5
TGCAGTGCAGATGACACATACAATGAGCAGTTCTTC | CSADDTYNEQFF | few | TRBV20-1 | - | TRBJ2-1
TGTGCCATCAGTGGCCCGAAGGACAGGGGGCGCGGGTACGAGCAGTACTTC | CAISGPKDRGRGYEQYF | many | TRBV10-3 | TRBD1 | TRBJ2-7
TGTGCCAGCAGCAAGCCCCGGGACAATTTTTCACCCCTCCACTTT | CASSKPRDNFSPLHF | many | TRBV7-2 | - | TRBJ1-6
TGCAGTGCTAGAGGACTAGCGGGGGTATTTGCAGATACGCAGTATTTT | CSARGLAGVFADTQYF | - | TRBV20-1 | TRBD2 | TRBJ2-3
TGTGCCAGCAGTTACGAGTTGCGTTCGGGCACTGAAGCTTTCTTT | CASSYELRSGTEAFF | few | TRBV6-5 | - | TRBJ1-1
TGTGCCAGTACTCCCGTGGGACAGGGGGTTTACGTTGAAGCTTTCTTT | CASTPVGQGVYVEAFF | - | TRBV19 | TRBD1 | TRBJ1-1
TGCAGTGCTAGAGTGGGCGCCCGGGAGACCCAGTACTTC | CSARVGARETQYF | few | TRBV20-1 | - | TRBJ2-5
TGTGCCAGCAGCCCCCCGGGGTCGGGCGAGCAGTACTTC | CASSPPGSGEQYF | - | TRBV12-3/TRBV12-4 | - | TRBJ2-7
TGTGCCAGCAGCCGAGGCGGCGGGTCCGGGGAGCTGTTTTTT | CASSRGGGSGELFF | - | TRBV7-2 | - | TRBJ2-2
TGCAGCACAACGACTAGCGGGGGCCCCACCAATACGCAGTATTTT | CSTTTSGGPTNTQYF | many | TRBV29-1 | TRBD2 | TRBJ2-3
TGCAGTGCTAGAGGTCCCCCCTACGAGCAGTACTTC | CSARGPPYEQYF | few | TRBV20-1 | - | TRBJ2-7
TGCGCCAGCAGCCTCCCCGGGCTAGCGGGGCCGGGTACGCAGTATTTT | CASSLPGLAGPGTQYF | - | TRBV4-1 | TRBD2 | TRBJ2-3
TGTGCCAGCAGTACAGGACAGGCGAACACCGGGGAGCTGTTTTTT | CASSTGQANTGELFF | - | TRBV12-3/TRBV12-4 | TRBD1 | TRBJ2-2
TGCAGTGCTAGATTGGCAGGGGACTACGAGCAGTACTTC | CSARLAGDYEQYF | many | TRBV20-1 | - | TRBJ2-7
TGTGCCAGCACCACCCAAGGGGACGTTGGGGAGACCCAGTACTTC | CASTTQGDVGETQYF | - | TRBV6-2/TRBV6-3 | - | TRBJ2-5
TGCGCCAGCCGTGGTCGAGGAACAGGAGTCGATGAGCAGTTCTTC | CASRGRGTGVDEQFF | few | TRBV5-1 | - | TRBJ2-1
TGCAGTGCTAGGGCCCTAGCGCGAAAACCTTCACCCCTCCACTTT | CSARALARKPSPLHF | few | TRBV20-1 | - | TRBJ1-6
TGTGCCAGCAGCCATAGCGGGGGGGCCGATGAGCAGTTCTTC | CASSHSGGADEQFF | - | TRBV12-3/TRBV12-4 | TRBD2 | TRBJ2-1
TGTGCCAGCAGTGAATTGCGTAAGGGGGAACGCAATGAGCAGTTCTTC | CASSELRKGERNEQFF | - | TRBV25-1 | - | TRBJ2-1
TGTGCCAGCAGCTACCGGACTAGCGGGGAGTCTGAGACCCAGTACTTC | CASSYRTSGESETQYF | - | TRBV21-1 | - | TRBJ2-5
TGTGCCAGCAGCCGAGACAGGGTGCGGCAAGAGACCCAGTACTTC | CASSRDRVRQETQYF | - | TRBV11-1 | TRBD1 | TRBJ2-5
TGTGCCAGCAGTGAGGGAGGGTATAATTCACCCCTCCACTTT | CASSEGGYNSPLHF | many | TRBV6-1 | - | TRBJ1-6
TGTGCCATCAGTGATATCCCGAGACACAATGAGCAGTTCTTC | CAISDIPRHNEQFF | - | TRBV10-3 | - | TRBJ2-1
TGTGCCAGCAGCTTAGAGTGGGGCCGCACAGATACGCAGTATTTT | CASSLEWGRTDTQYF | few | TRBV7-8 | - | TRBJ2-3
TGTGCCAGCGACCAGGGGGCGCTACCAGATACGCAGTATTTT | CASDQGALPDTQYF | - | TRBV28 | TRBD1 | TRBJ2-3
TGCAGTGCCCCGGGACTAGCGGGGGGCTCCTACGAGCAGTACTTC | CSAPGLAGGSYEQYF | few | TRBV20-1 | TRBD2 | TRBJ2-7
TGTGCCAGCAGTTCCCCGGACAGATCTCTCTATGAGCAGTTCTTC | CASSSPDRSLYEQFF | many | TRBV6-5 | - | TRBJ2-1
TGTGCCAGCAGCTTACTGACTGCCTACAGCTCCTACAATGAGCAGTTCTTC | CASSLLTAYSSYNEQFF | few | TRBV7-8 | - | TRBJ2-1
TGTGCCAGCAGTCCGCGGGGGGGCCATCAGACCCAGTACTTC | CASSPRGGHQTQYF | - | TRBV28 | TRBD2 | TRBJ2-5
TGTGCCAGCAGTTTTAAAGGGACAGTCGGCGAGCAGTACTTC | CASSFKGTVGEQYF | many | TRBV7-9 | TRBD1 | TRBJ2-7
TGCAGTGCTTCCAAACTTACAGGAGCCCTATTGGGATGGGGCTACACCTTC | CSASKLTGALLGWGYTF | few | TRBV20-1 | - | TRBJ1-2
TGTGCCAGCAGTTTAGAGGAGTTCTATGGCTACACCTTC | CASSLEEFYGYTF | few | TRBV12-3/TRBV12-4 | - | TRBJ1-2
TGCGCCAGCAGTCCAAACGGGAGGACTGAAGCTTTCTTT | CASSPNGRTEAFF | once | TRBV5-1 | - | TRBJ1-1
TGCGCCAGCAGCCAAGGATCGACAGGGGGTGCGGGCTACGAGCAGTACTTC | CASSQGSTGGAGYEQYF | - | TRBV4-3 | TRBD1 | TRBJ2-7
TGTGCCAGTAGTATGGGGGACAGGAGCACCGGGGAGCTGTTTTTT | CASSMGDRSTGELFF | - | TRBV19 | TRBD1 | TRBJ2-2
TGCGCCAGCAGCAGGGGACAGAGCTACAATGAGCAGTTCTTC | CASSRGQSYNEQFF | - | TRBV5-1 | TRBD1 | TRBJ2-1
TGCAGTGCTAGTGGGGGCCTGGGACGAGGAAATGAGCAGTTCTTC | CSASGGLGRGNEQFF | many | TRBV20-1 | - | TRBJ2-1
TGTGCCAGCAGTTTAACAGGGGCGGTCAACACTGAAGCTTTCTTT | CASSLTGAVNTEAFF | many | TRBV27 | TRBD1 | TRBJ1-1
TGTGCCAGCAGTTTGAACAGCGGGTCTTCACCCCTCCACTTT | CASSLNSGSSPLHF | many | TRBV12-3/TRBV12-4 | - | TRBJ1-6